This T cell receptor (beta chain) comes out of a study of regulatory T cells in long-lasting Graves disease. The sample's time point: newly diagnosed GD, antithyroid drugs for less than 3 months. The TCR library was made from RNA extracted from PBMCs. The length of the CDR3 is 12 residues. Germline CDR1 SEHNR, CDR2 FQNEAQ (reference sequence). Trimming shortened V by 5 bases and J by 4 bases, and 9 bases separated the two germline ends. Building the TCR beta libraries relied on iRepertoire HTBI primers, and CDR3 regions underwent Arm-PCR. One entry per CDR3 protein results from TCRdb running MiXCR on the multiplex PCR reads. The table includes 250,000 or so distinct CDR3 sequences, under 20% detected once. The data were also submitted as part of a second study, on T cells in Graves' hyperthyroidism and ophthalmopathy.

The gene calls are TRBV7-9 and TRBJ2-7; D ambiguous. The material sequenced was peripheral blood mononuclear cells (PBMCs), taken at new diagnosis, from a patient treated with antithyroid drugs. This clonotype was sampled from a woman aged 25 to 39 with Graves disease. CDR3: CASSDVGYEQYF. The CDR3 DNA sequence: TGTGCCAGCAGCGACGTAGGGTACGAGCAGTACTTC.